One sample yielded the 22 T cell receptor beta chains listed below, sequenced in a study of identical twins. From the 5' RACE reads, TCRdb called clonotypes with MiXCR, one entry per CDR3 protein. The sample lists around 450,000 distinct CDR3 sequences; 14% were seen once. Another study also made use of these data, one on yellow fever vaccine responses in identical twins.

The sample was CD4+ T cells sorted from blood. The receptors originated from a woman aged 18-30 years in good health.

V and J are TRBV12-3 or TRBV12-4 and TRBJ1-5; perhaps TRBD1 as D (5 bases). This CDR3 spans 14 amino acids. The germline V and J ends were trimmed by 2 bases and 6 bases, with 11 bases remaining between them. As DNA, the CDR3 is TGTGCCAGCAGTTTAAGCAGGGAGGGTCAGCCCCAGCATTTT. The encoded protein is CASSLSREGQPQHF.

The CDR3 DNA reads TGTGCCAGCAGCATTCTAGATACGCAGTATTTT. Its translation is CASSILDTQYF. The V call is TRBV21-1, the J call TRBJ2-3. TRBV21-1 is a pseudogene. CDR3 length equals 11 residues.

Only a few counts were recorded for this clonotype. The chain has TRBV27 and TRBJ2-5; D not certain. The length of the CDR3 is 16 residues. V was cut by 7 bases and J by 4 bases, with 22 bases left in between. CDR1 and CDR2 from the germline V gene are MNHEY and SMNVEV (reference sequence). CDR3 bases: TGTGCCAGCAATACTGGCCCCACCGGGCTAGGAGAGACCCAGTACTTC. Its translation: CASNTGPTGLGETQYF.

This clonotype was observed a few times. The CDR3 region has the DNA TGCAGTGCAACCGCCTTAGGTTTCGGGCTAGCTGGCGAGCAGTTCTTC. As protein: CSATALGFGLAGEQFF. The chain recombines TRBV20-1 with TRBJ2-1; D is possibly TRBD2 (5 bases). The CDR3 covers 16 residues. Germline CDR1 and CDR2: DFQATT and SNEGSKA (reference sequence). The germline V and J ends were trimmed by 6 bases and 10 bases, with 28 bases remaining between them.

This clonotype was counted many times. CDR3 sequence (DNA): TGTGCCAGCAGTTTAACTGGTTATAATTCACCCCTCCACTTT. It translates to CASSLTGYNSPLHF. The chain joins TRBV12-3 or TRBV12-4 to TRBJ1-6, with D uncertain. The CDR3 is 14 amino acids. The V gene lost 2 bases and the J gene lost 4 bases, with 6 bases spanning the gap.

There are a few counts of this clonotype. The CDR3 is CSARDPRDSYNEQFF. The CDR3 region has the DNA TGCAGTGCTAGAGATCCCAGGGACTCTTACAATGAGCAGTTCTTC. The chain recombines TRBV20-1 with TRBJ2-1, with a possible D match to TRBD2 (6 bases). CDR1 is DFQATT and CDR2 is SNEGSKA in the germline V gene (reference sequence). This CDR3 comprises 15 residues. The germline V and J ends were trimmed by 0 bases and 4 bases, with 13 bases remaining between them.

This clonotype has more than one count but fewer than ten. The rearrangement joins TRBV6-1 to TRBJ1-2; D not certain. Trimming removed 5 bases at V and 4 bases at J, with 11 bases between. Germline CDR1 and CDR2: MNHNS and SASEGT. The CDR3 covers 13 residues. The CDR3 coding sequence is TGTGCCAGCAGTACCGCCGGGAGCTATGGCTACACCTTC. It yields the protein CASSTAGSYGYTF.

The rearrangement uses TRBV3-1 and TRBJ2-2; D possibly corresponds to TRBD1 (6 bases). The CDR3 sequence is 16 residues long. V was pared by 4 bases and J by 1 base, with 13 bases between. CDR1 and CDR2 (germline): LGHDT, YNNKEL (reference sequence). CDR3 sequence (DNA): TGTGCCAGCAGCCGAAACAGGGCGTTGAACACCGGGGAGCTGTTTTTT. Its translation is CASSRNRALNTGELFF.

V is TRBV11-2 and J is TRBJ2-1; no definite D call. The V end was cut by 4 bases, the J end by 5 bases, with 6 bases between. Germline lookup yields CDR1 SGHAT and CDR2 FQNNGV. The CDR3 runs to 12 residues. DNA for the CDR3: TGTGCCAGCAGCTCCCTAAACAATGAGCAGTTCTTC. This encodes CASSSLNNEQFF.

The chain links TRBV6-2 or TRBV6-3 to TRBJ2-5; D may be TRBD1 (6 bases). This CDR3 contains 15 residues. Germline V gene data show CDR1 as MNHEY and CDR2 as SVGEGT. V was trimmed by 6 bases and J by 3 bases, leaving 17 bases between them. The CDR3 region has the DNA TGTGCCAGCAGCTCAGCCGGGACAACAAAAGAGACCCAGTACTTC. The encoded protein is CASSSAGTTKETQYF.

The chain couples TRBV3-1 to TRBJ2-5, with 7 bases aligning to TRBD2. Germline CDR1 and CDR2: LGHDT and YNNKEL (reference sequence). Losses at the gene ends were 3 bases for V and 7 bases for J; bases not matched to a gene: 14. The CDR3 length is 16 residues. CDR3 residues: CASSQGPSGEMGTQYF. The CDR3 DNA reads TGTGCCAGCAGCCAGGGCCCTAGCGGTGAGATGGGGACCCAGTACTTC.

The CDR3 DNA reads TGTGCCAGCAGTCGCACGCCTAACTATGGCTACACCTTC. It encodes CASSRTPNYGYTF. The V gene is TRBV27, the J gene TRBJ1-2; D is uncertain. The CDR3 is made up of 13 amino acids. Germline values: CDR1 MNHEY, CDR2 SMNVEV (reference sequence). Trimming took off 5 bases at V and 0 bases at J, with 7 bases between the two ends.

V is TRBV3-1 and J is TRBJ1-1; a possible D gene is TRBD1 (6 bases). There are 15 residues in the CDR3. Trimming stripped 2 bases from V and 1 base from J, with 11 bases between. Per germline, CDR1 LGHDT and CDR2 YNNKEL (reference sequence). CDR3 DNA sequence: TGTGCCAGCAGCCAAAGAGGACAGAAGAACACTGAAGCTTTCTTT. Translation gives CASSQRGQKNTEAFF.

V usage is TRBV7-9 and J usage is TRBJ1-4; no reliable D call. CDR3 length: 16 residues. Trimming removed 4 bases at V and 2 bases at J, with 14 bases between. CDR1 is SEHNR, CDR2 FQNEAQ, per germline (reference sequence). The CDR3 loop reads CASSWGTGGTNEKLFF. The DNA for the CDR3 is TGTGCCAGCAGCTGGGGTACGGGAGGTACTAATGAAAAACTGTTTTTT.

The chain has TRBV6-1 and TRBJ2-7, with D possibly being TRBD1 (5 bases). The germline CDR1 and CDR2 sequences are MNHNS and SASEGT. The CDR3 is 15 amino acids. V lost 5 bases and J lost 1, with 15 bases in between. The CDR3 is CASSRDRIKSYEQYF. The CDR3 DNA reads TGTGCCAGCAGTCGAGACAGAATTAAATCCTACGAGCAGTACTTC.

This clonotype was seen a few times. This chain uses TRBV5-1 with TRBJ2-1; TRBD2 might be the D (5 bases). Trimming left V 0 bases short and J 9 bases short, with 7 bases between. Germline lookup yields CDR1 SGHRS and CDR2 YFSETQ. This CDR3 spans 12 amino acids. The DNA for the CDR3 is TGCGCCAGCAGCTTGGAGGGAGTTGAGCAGTTCTTC. It specifies CASSLEGVEQFF.

This clonotype was detected only a few times. The rearrangement joins TRBV29-1 to TRBJ2-1; TRBD2 is a possible D gene (5 bases). Germline V lookup: CDR1 SQVTM, CDR2 ANQGSEA. Trimming left V 6 bases short and J 6 bases short, with 21 bases between. The CDR3 has 15 residues. The CDR3 here is CSVDETFGMRNEQFF. The CDR3 nucleotides read TGCAGCGTGGACGAGACTTTCGGGATGCGCAATGAGCAGTTCTTC.

This clonotype showed up just once. This chain links TRBV27 with TRBJ2-7; the match to TRBD1 covers 9 bases. The CDR3 has 15 amino acids. V shed 6 bases, J shed 2 bases, and the junction held 8 bases outside the gene matches. The V gene's germline CDR1 is MNHEY and CDR2 SMNVEV (reference sequence). The CDR3 bases are TGTGCCAGCAGGCGTACCGGGACAGGGCCCTACGAGCAGTACTTC. This sequence encodes CASRRTGTGPYEQYF.

This chain's CDR3 is CASSYSPLAGVTDTQYF. The DNA of the CDR3 is TGTGCCAGCAGTTACTCCCCACTAGCGGGGGTCACAGATACGCAGTATTTT. V usage is TRBV6-5 and J usage is TRBJ2-3; TRBD2 matches at 11 bases. The germline V gene has CDR1 MNHEY and CDR2 SVGAGI. The CDR3 loop spans 17 amino acids. V lost 0 bases and J lost 2; bases outside the gene matches: 4.

The chain joins TRBV7-2 to TRBJ2-1, with a possible D match to TRBD2 (5 bases). The CDR3 covers 18 residues. Germline V gives CDR1 SGHTA, CDR2 FQGNSA. V was pared by 0 bases and J by 0 bases, with 15 bases between. CDR3 DNA sequence: TGTGCCAGCAGCTTAGCGTTTGCCGCTACTAGCTCCTACAATGAGCAGTTCTTC. It specifies CASSLAFAATSSYNEQFF.

This clonotype was seen a handful of times. This rearrangement joins TRBV12-3 or TRBV12-4 to TRBJ2-2; a weak D match, TRBD1 (5 bases). The CDR3 runs to 16 residues. The V end was cut by 1 base, the J end by 2 bases, with 11 bases between. CDR3 sequence: CASSLEGKPNTGELFF. CDR3 DNA sequence: TGTGCCAGCAGTTTAGAGGGGAAACCTAACACCGGGGAGCTGTTTTTT.

The chain employs TRBV12-3 or TRBV12-4 and TRBJ2-7; a possible D gene is TRBD2 (5 bases). Deletions cut 2 bases from V and 1 base from J, with 9 bases between. This CDR3 comprises 14 residues. CDR3 loop: CASSLHGISYEQYF. The CDR3 coding sequence is TGTGCCAGCAGTTTACACGGGATTTCCTACGAGCAGTACTTC.